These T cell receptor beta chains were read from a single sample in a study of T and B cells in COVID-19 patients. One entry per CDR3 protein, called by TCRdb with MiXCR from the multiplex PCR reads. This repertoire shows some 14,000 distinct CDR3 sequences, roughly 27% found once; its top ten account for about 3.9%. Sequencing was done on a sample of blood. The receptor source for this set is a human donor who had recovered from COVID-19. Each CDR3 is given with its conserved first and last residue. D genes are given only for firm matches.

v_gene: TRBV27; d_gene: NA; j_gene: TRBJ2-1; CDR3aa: CASSSRRTASSYNEQFF
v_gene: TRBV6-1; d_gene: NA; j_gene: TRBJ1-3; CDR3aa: CASSGFMTGDSGNTIYF
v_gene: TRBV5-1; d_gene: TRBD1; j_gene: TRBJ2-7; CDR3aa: CASSLSEGGLYEQYF
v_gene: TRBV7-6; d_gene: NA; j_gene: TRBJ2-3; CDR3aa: CASSLIGPDTQYF
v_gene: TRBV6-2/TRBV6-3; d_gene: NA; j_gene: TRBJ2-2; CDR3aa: CASTLTDRDQNTGELFF
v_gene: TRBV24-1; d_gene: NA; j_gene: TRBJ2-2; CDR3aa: CATSDRSHGELFF
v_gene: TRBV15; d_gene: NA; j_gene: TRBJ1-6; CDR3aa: CATSWGRDSPLHF
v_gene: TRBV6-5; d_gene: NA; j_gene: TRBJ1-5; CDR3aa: CASSEYRVVNNQPQHF
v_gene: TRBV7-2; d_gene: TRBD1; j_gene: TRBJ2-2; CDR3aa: CASSYRGTGSSGELFF
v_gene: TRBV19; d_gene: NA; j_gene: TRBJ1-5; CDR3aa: CASSMEGGRFPQPQHF
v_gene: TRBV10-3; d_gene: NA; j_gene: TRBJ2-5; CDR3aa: CAINPGGETQYF
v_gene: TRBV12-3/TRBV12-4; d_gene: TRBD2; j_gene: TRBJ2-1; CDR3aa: CASSQEGLAGGPSYNEQFF
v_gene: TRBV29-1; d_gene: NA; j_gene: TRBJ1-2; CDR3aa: CSVESGSNYGYTF
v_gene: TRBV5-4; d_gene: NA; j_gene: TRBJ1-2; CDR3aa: CASSLGAGVSIYGYTF
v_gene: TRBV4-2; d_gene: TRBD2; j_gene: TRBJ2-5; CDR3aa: CASSRGLSQETQYF
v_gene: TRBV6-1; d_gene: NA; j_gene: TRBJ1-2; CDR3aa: CASSVGATVLGYTF
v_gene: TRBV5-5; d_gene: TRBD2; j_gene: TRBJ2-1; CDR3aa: CASSPTSGSYNEQFF
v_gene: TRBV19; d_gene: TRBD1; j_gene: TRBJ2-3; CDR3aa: CASSAGQGAPDTQYF
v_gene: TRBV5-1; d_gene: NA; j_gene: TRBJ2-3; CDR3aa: CASSLAGFGSDTQYF
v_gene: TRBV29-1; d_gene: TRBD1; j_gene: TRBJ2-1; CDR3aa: CSVDPGQGKNEQFF
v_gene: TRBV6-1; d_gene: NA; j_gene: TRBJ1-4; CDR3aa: CASSEESGTPDEKLFF
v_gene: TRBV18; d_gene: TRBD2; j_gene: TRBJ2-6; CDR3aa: CASSPTIAGGTNTGANVLTF
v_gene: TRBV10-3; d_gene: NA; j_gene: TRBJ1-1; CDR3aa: CAIMSSDSEAFF
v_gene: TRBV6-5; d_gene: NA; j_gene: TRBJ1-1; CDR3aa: CASSEVGLNTEAFF
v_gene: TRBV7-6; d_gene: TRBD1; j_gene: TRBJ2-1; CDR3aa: CASSYGTEPYNEQFF
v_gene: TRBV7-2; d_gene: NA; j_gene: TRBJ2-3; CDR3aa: CASRVGRVSTDTQYF
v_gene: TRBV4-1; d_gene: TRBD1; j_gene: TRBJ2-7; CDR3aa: CASSLREGASYEQYF
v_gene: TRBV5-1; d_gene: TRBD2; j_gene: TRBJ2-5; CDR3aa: CASSSLTSGGVVETQYF
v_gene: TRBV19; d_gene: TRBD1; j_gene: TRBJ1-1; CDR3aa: CASSWGQGSTEAFF
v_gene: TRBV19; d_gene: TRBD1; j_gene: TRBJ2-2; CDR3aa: CASSMGTGSSRNTGELFF
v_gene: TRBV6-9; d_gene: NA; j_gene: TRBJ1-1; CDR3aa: CASAVLSEAFF
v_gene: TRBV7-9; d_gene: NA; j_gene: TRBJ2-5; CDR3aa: CASSLSFLDRETQYF
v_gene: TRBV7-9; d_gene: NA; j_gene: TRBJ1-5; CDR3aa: CASSLQGSNQPQHF
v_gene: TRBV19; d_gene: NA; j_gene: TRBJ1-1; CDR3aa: CASRVPSNTEAFF
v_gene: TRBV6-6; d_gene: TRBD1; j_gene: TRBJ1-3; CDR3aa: CASSAGTARNTIYF
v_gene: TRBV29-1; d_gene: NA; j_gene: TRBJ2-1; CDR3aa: CSVSFPPSYNEQFF
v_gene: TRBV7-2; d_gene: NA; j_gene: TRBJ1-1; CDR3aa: CASSPRGMSTEAFF
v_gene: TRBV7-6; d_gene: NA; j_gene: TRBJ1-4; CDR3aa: CASSLVSHQGGAGEKLFF
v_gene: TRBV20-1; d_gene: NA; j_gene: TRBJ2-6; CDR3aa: CSAGPSGANVLTF
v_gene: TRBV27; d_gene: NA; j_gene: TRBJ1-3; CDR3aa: CASSFSGGTWDTIYF
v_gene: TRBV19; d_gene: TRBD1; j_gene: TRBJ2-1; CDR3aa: CASSSGTGINEQFF
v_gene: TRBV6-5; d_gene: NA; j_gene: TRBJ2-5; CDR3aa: CATFRGLRQETQYF
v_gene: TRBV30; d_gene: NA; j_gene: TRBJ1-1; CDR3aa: CAWSGGNRPNTEAFF
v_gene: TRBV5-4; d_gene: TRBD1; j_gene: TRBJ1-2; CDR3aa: CASSPTGSGYGYTF